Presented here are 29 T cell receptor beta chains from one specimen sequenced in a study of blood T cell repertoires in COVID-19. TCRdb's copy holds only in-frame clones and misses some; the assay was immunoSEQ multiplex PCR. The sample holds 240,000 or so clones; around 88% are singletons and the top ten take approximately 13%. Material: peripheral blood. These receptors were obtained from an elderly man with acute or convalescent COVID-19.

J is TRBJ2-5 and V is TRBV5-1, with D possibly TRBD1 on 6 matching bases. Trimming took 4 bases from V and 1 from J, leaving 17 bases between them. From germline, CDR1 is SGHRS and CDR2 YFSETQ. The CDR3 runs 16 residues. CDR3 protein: CASSTSGAGFQETQYF. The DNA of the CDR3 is TGCGCCAGCAGCACATCAGGGGCAGGGTTCCAAGAGACCCAGTACTTC. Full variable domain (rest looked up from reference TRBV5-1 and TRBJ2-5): KAGVTQTPRYLIKTRGQQVTLSCSPISGHRSVSWYQQTPGQGLQFLFEYFSETQRNKGNFPGRFSGRQFSNSRSEMNVSTLELGDSALYLCASSTSGAGFQETQYFGPGTRLLVL.

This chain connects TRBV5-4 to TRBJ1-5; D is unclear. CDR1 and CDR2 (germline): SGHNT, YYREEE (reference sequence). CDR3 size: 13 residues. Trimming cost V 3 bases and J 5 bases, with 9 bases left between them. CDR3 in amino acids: CASSSGRDQPQHF. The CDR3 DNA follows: TGTGCCAGCAGCTCCGGGAGGGATCAGCCCCAGCATTTT.

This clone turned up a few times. For the CDR3, the DNA is TGTGCCAGCACCCGGACAGGGGGCTATGGCTACACCTTC. Translation: CASTRTGGYGYTF. This chain links TRBV28 with TRBJ1-2; 10 nucleotides line up with TRBD1. The CDR3 consists of 13 residues. Germline CDR1 reads MDHEN; CDR2 reads SYDVKM. Trimming took 7 bases from V and 4 from J; bases not matched to a gene: 3.

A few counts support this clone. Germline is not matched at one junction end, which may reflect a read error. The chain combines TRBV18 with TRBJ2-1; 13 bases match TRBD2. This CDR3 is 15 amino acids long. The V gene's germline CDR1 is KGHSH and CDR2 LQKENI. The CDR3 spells CASSPLAGGPDEQFF. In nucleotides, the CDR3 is TGTGCCAGCTCCCCACTAGCGGGAGGGCCGGATGAGCAGTTCTTC.

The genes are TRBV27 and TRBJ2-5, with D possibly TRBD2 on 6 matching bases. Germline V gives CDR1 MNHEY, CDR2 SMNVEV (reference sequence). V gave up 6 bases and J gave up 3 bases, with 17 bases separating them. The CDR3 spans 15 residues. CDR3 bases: TGTGCCAGCAGGACCTCCGGGGGTTATAAAGAGACCCAGTACTTC. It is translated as CASRTSGGYKETQYF.

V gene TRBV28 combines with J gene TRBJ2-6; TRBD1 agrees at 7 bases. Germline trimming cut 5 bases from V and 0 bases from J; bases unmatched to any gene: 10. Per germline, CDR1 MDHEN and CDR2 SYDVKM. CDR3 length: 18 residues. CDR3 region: CASSVPGQQSSGANVLTF. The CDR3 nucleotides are TGTGCCAGCAGTGTTCCGGGACAGCAGAGCTCTGGGGCCAACGTCCTGACTTTC.

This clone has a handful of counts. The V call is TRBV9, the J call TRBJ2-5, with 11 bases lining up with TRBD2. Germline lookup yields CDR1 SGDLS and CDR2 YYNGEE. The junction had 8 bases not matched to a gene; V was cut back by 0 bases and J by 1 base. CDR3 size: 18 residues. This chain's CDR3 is CASSVGGSGGVGQETQYF. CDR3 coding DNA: TGTGCCAGCAGCGTAGGTGGTAGCGGGGGGGTAGGCCAAGAGACCCAGTACTTC.

The CDR3 reads CASTENRGATFF. CDR3 bases: TGTGCCAGCACGGAGAACAGGGGGGCAACTTTCTTT. The rearrangement joins TRBV19 to TRBJ1-1, with 8 nucleotides matching TRBD1. Germline CDR1 LNHDA, CDR2 SQIVND (reference sequence). There are 12 residues in the CDR3. V shed 9 bases, J shed 12 bases, and the junction held 12 bases outside the gene matches. The full variable domain, its missing parts supplied by reference TRBV19 and TRBJ1-1, is DGGITQSPKYLFRKEGQNVTLSCEQNLNHDAMYWYRQDPGQGLRLIYYSQIVNDFQKGDIAEGYSVSREKKESFPLTVTSAQKNPTAFYLCASTENRGATFFGQGTRLTVV.

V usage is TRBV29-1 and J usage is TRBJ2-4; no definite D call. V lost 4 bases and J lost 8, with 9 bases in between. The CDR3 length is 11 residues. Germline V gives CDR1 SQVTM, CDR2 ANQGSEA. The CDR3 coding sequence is TGCAGCGTTGGGGTAGCTGACATTCAGTACTTC. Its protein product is CSVGVADIQYF.

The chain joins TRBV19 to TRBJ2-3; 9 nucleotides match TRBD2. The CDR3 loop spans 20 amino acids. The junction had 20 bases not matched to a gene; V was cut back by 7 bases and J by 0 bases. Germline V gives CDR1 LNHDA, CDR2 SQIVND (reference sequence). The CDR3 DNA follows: TGTGCCAGTACCCCCAGCGGGAGGCTCGGTTTTGGGGTCAGCACAGATACGCAGTATTTT. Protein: CASTPSGRLGFGVSTDTQYF. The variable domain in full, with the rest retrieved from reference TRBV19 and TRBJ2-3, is DGGITQSPKYLFRKEGQNVTLSCEQNLNHDAMYWYRQDPGQGLRLIYYSQIVNDFQKGDIAEGYSVSREKKESFPLTVTSAQKNPTAFYLCASTPSGRLGFGVSTDTQYFGPGTRLTVL.

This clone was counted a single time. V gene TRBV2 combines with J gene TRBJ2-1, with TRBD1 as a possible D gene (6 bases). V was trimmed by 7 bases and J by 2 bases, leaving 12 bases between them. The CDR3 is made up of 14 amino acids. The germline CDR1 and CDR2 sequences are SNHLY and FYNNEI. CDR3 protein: CASKKDSAYNEQFF. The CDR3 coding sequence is TGTGCCAGCAAGAAGGACAGCGCCTACAATGAGCAGTTCTTC.

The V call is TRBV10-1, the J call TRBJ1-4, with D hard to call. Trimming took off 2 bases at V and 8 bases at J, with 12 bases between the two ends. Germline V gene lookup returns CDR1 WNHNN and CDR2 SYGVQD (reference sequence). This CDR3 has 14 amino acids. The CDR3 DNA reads TGCGCCAGCAGTGAGCCCGGACGGGAAGAAAAACTGTTTTTT. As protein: CASSEPGREEKLFF.

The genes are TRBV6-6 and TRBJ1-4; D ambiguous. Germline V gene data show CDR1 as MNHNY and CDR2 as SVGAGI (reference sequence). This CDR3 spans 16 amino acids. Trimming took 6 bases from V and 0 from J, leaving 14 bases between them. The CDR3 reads CASSRELLATNEKLFF. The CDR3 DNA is TGTGCCAGCAGCCGGGAGTTGTTAGCAACTAATGAAAAACTGTTTTTT.

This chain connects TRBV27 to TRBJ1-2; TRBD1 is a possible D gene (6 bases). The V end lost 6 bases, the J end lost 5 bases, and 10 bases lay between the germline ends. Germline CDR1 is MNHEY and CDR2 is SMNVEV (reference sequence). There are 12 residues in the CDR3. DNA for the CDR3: TGTGCCAGCAGAGGACAGTTGTATGGCTACACCTTC. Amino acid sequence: CASRGQLYGYTF.

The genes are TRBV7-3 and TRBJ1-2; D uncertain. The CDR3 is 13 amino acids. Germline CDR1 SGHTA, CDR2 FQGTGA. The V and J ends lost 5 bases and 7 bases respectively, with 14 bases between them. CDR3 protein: CASSPGPSGGYTF. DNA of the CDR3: TGTGCCAGCAGCCCGGGTCCCTCGGGTGGCTACACCTTC.

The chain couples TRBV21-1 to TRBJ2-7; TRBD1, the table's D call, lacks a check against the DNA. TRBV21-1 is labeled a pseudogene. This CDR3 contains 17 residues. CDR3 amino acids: CASRKNEGWDNSYEQYF. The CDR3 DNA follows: TGTGCCAGCCGTAAGAATGAAGGTTGGGACAACTCCTACGAGCAGTACTTC.

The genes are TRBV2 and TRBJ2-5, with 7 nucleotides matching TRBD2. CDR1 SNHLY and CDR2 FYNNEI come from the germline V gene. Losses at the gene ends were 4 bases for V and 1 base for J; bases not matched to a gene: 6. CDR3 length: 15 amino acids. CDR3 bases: TGTGCCAGCAGTGTGAGTCTAGCGGTCCAAGAGACCCAGTACTTC. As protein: CASSVSLAVQETQYF.

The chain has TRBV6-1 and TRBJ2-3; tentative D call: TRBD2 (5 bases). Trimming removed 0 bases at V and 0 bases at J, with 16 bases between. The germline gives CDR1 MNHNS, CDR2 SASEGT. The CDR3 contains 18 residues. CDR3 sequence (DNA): TGTGCCAGCAGTGAAGCGTTTGGCAGACGGACTAGCACAGATACGCAGTATTTT. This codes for CASSEAFGRRTSTDTQYF.

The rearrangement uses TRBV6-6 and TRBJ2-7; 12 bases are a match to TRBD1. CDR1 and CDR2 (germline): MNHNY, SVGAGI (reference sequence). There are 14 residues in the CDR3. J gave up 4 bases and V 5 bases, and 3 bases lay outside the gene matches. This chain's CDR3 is CASSRGQGAYEQYF. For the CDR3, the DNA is TGTGCCAGCAGTAGGGGACAGGGGGCGTACGAGCAGTACTTC.

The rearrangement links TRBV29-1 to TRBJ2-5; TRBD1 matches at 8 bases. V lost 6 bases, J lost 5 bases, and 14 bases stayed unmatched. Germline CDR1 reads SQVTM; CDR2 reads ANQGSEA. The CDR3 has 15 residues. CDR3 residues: CSVGGSGGSWETQYF. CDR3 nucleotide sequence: TGCAGCGTCGGCGGGTCAGGGGGCAGTTGGGAGACCCAGTACTTC.

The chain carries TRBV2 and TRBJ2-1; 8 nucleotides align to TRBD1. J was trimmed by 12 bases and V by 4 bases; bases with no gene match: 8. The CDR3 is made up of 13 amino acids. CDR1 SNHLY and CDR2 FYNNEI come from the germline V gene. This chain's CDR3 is CASSGGTGTGQFF. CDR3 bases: TGTGCCAGCAGTGGCGGTACCGGGACAGGGCAGTTCTTC.

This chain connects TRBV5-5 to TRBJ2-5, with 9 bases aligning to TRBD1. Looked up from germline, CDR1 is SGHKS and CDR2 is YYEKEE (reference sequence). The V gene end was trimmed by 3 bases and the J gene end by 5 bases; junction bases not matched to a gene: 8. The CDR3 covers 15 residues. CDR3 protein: CASSSPQGAGETQYF. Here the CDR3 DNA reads TGTGCCAGCAGCTCCCCACAGGGGGCGGGGGAGACCCAGTACTTC.

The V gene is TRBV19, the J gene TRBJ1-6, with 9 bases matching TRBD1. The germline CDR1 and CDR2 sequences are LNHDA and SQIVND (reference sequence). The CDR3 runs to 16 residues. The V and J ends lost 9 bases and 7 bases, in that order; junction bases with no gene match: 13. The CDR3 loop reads CASGETGGLKNSPLHF. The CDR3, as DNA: TGTGCCAGCGGGGAGACAGGGGGATTGAAAAATTCACCCCTCCACTTT.

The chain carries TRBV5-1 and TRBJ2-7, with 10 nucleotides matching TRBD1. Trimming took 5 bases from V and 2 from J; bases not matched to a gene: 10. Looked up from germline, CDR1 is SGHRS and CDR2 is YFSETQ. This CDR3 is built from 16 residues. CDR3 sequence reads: CASSYRTGTGAYEQYF. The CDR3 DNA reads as TGCGCCAGCAGTTATCGTACCGGGACAGGGGCCTACGAGCAGTACTTC.

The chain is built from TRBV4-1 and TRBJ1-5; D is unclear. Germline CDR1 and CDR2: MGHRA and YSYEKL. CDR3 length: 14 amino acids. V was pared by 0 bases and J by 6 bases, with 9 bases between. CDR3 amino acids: CASSQDEGGQPQHF. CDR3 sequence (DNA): TGCGCCAGCAGCCAAGATGAGGGAGGTCAGCCCCAGCATTTT.

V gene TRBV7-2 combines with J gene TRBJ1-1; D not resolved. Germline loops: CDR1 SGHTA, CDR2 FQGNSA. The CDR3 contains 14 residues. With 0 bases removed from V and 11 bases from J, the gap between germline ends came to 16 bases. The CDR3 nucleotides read TGTGCCAGCAGCTTAGCGACAAAGCACCGGATGGCTTTCTTT. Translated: CASSLATKHRMAFF.

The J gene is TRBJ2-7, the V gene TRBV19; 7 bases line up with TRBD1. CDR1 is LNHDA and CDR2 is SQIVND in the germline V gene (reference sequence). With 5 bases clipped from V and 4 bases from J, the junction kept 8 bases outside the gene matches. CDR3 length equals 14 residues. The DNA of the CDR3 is TGTGCCAGTAGTGCTGGGGACAGCCGTTACGAGCAGTACTTC. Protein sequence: CASSAGDSRYEQYF.

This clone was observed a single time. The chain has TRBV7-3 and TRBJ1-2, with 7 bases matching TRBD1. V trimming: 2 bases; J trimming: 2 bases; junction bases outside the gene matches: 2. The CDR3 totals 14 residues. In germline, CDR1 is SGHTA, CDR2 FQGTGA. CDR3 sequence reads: CASSLGTVNYGYTF. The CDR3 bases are TGTGCCAGCAGCTTAGGGACAGTCAACTATGGCTACACCTTC.

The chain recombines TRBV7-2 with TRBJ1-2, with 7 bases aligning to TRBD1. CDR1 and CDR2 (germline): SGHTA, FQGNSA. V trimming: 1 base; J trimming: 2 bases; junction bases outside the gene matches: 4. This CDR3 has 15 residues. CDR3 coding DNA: TGTGCCAGCAGCTTAGGGGGGACAGTAAACTATGGCTACACCTTC. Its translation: CASSLGGTVNYGYTF. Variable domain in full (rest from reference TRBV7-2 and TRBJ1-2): GAGVSQSPSNKVTEKGKDVELRCDPISGHTALYWYRQSLGQGLEFLIYFQGNSAPDKSGLPSDRFSAERTGGSVSTLTIQRTQQEDSAVYLCASSLGGTVNYGYTFGSGTRLTVV.